This T cell receptor beta chain stems from a study of T cell repertoires in cytomegalovirus infection. Study in general: Public TCR beta signatures were indicative of both CMV infection and a matching HLA type.

Study-level findings and limits: It was HLA-C-restricted CMV-specific TCR beta clonotypes that dominated the response ex vivo. Cumulative frequency of public TCR beta families picked out carriers of CMV plus the relevant HLA.

The V and J ends lost 0 bases and 4 bases, in that order; junction bases with no gene match: 9. The germline V gene encodes CDR1 KGHDR and CDR2 SFDVKD. This CDR3 is 18 amino acids long. Notes on this clonotype: The antigen is not known.

One entry per CDR3 protein results from TCRdb running MiXCR on the reads. Of about 530,000 distinct CDR3 sequences in the sample, about 30% are singletons; the top ten hold 13%. The chain recombines TRBV24-1 with TRBJ2-3; 10 positions match TRBD2. This receptor was taken from a human donor in good health (CMV status not recorded). Some clones in this sample may be carry-over from other donors' samples. The sequenced sample consisted of PBMCs. Here the CDR3 reads CATSDLGHSGRNADTQYF. The CDR3 DNA reads as TGTGCCACCAGTGATTTGGGCCATAGCGGGAGGAACGCAGATACGCAGTATTTT.